This record covers a single TCR beta chain. The antigen remains unidentified. Roughly 10 milliliters of peripheral blood were drawn from each donor. The germline V and J ends were trimmed by 5 bases and 0 bases, with 16 bases remaining between them. Looked up from germline, CDR1 is MDHEN and CDR2 is SYDVKM. CDR3 length: 16 residues. A second PCR, run for roughly 6 to 11 cycles, used a sample-barcoded 5' primer plus a J-beta primer mix. A minimum of 2.5 million CDR3-containing paired-end reads was obtained for each sample. TCRdb fed the 5' RACE reads into MiXCR, producing one record per CDR3 protein. The profile shows roughly 730,000 distinct CDR3 sequences, about 56% of them singletons. The sample belongs to a study of blood T cells in healthy people across ages. General study findings and limits: Per million T cells, TCR beta diversity dropped roughly linearly as age increased.

This receptor was taken from a man aged 35 to 55 in good health. The V call is TRBV28, the J call TRBJ1-1; D not resolved. Sequencing was done on a sample of blood. The CDR3 DNA reads as TGTGCCAGCAGTCTCTTTGAGCCGGGCTTGAACACTGAAGCTTTCTTT. It is translated as CASSLFEPGLNTEAFF.